These 8 T cell receptor beta chains were all obtained from the same sample, sequenced in a study of blood T cell repertoires in COVID-19. Some clones are missing from TCRdb's copy, which holds only in-frame ones; the method was immunoSEQ multiplex PCR. The sample carries roughly 200,000 clones, 80% to 90% recorded once. The specimen was peripheral blood. Receptor source: a man aged 18-30 years with active or convalescent COVID-19.

V is TRBV7-9 and J is TRBJ2-5; 15 positions match TRBD2. The CDR3 extends over 18 amino acids. Trimming at V came to 5 bases and at J to 1 base, leaving 8 bases not matched to a gene. CDR1 is SEHNR, CDR2 FQNEAQ, per germline (reference sequence). The CDR3, as DNA: TGTGCCAGCAGCACATGGACTAGCGGGAGGGCCGGCCAAGAGACCCAGTACTTC. This encodes CASSTWTSGRAGQETQYF. Filled out from reference TRBV7-9 and TRBJ2-5, the complete variable domain reads DTGVSQNPRHKITKRGQNVTFRCDPISEHNRLYWYRQTLGQGPEFLTYFQNEAQLEKSRLLSDRFSAERPKGSFSTLEIQRTEQGDSAMYLCASSTWTSGRAGQETQYFGPGTRLLVL.

The chain couples TRBV3-1 (or the pseudogene TRBV3-2) to TRBJ1-3, with TRBD1 matching 9 bases. The length of the CDR3 is 16 residues. The V and J ends lost 5 bases and 0 bases, in that order; junction bases with no gene match: 5. Per germline, CDR1 LGHDT and CDR2 YNNKEL (reference sequence). CDR3 DNA: TGTGCCAGCAGCTACGGACAGGGGCACTCTGGAAACACCATATATTTT. Its translation: CASSYGQGHSGNTIYF.

This clone has just one count. This sequence joins TRBV5-1 and TRBJ1-2, with 9 positions matching TRBD1. CDR3 length: 17 amino acids. V shed 5 bases, J shed 7 bases, and the junction held 18 bases outside the gene matches. Germline loops: CDR1 SGHRS, CDR2 YFSETQ. The CDR3 loop is CASRASDRGRSVSGYTF. Written as DNA, the CDR3 is TGCGCCAGCAGGGCGTCGGACAGGGGTCGGTCTGTCTCTGGCTACACCTTC.

The rearrangement uses TRBV7-8 and TRBJ1-1; no clear D. The germline V gene encodes CDR1 SGHVS and CDR2 FQNEAQ. Trimming took 1 base from V and 5 from J, leaving 14 bases between them. The CDR3 runs 15 residues. In nucleotides, the CDR3 is TGTGCCAGCAGCTTAGTCTCTGTATCGGTTACTGAAGCTTTCTTT. It specifies CASSLVSVSVTEAFF.

V is TRBV7-2 and J is TRBJ2-7; no reliable D call. The CDR3 runs to 14 residues. The ends were cut back, 0 bases at V and 0 bases at J, with 6 bases in the middle. Per germline, CDR1 SGHTA and CDR2 FQGNSA. CDR3 DNA sequence: TGTGCCAGCAGCTTAGCGGCCTTCTCCTACGAGCAGTACTTC. It is translated as CASSLAAFSYEQYF.

The rearrangement joins TRBV19 to TRBJ1-3; D not certain. The CDR3 consists of 17 residues. V lost 3 bases and J 0 bases, leaving 15 bases between the germline ends. Looked up from germline, CDR1 is LNHDA and CDR2 is SQIVND (reference sequence). CDR3 in DNA: TGTGCCAGTAGTATCCGGACGGACTTTAGCTCTGGAAACACCATATATTTT. This codes for CASSIRTDFSSGNTIYF. Combining the CDR3 with reference TRBV19 and TRBJ1-3 gives the whole variable domain DGGITQSPKYLFRKEGQNVTLSCEQNLNHDAMYWYRQDPGQGLRLIYYSQIVNDFQKGDIAEGYSVSREKKESFPLTVTSAQKNPTAFYLCASSIRTDFSSGNTIYFGEGSWLTVV.

The CDR3 coding sequence is TGTGCCACCAAAGCGGGAGGAAGACCGGGAGCCAAAAACATTCAGTACTTC. Translated: CATKAGGRPGAKNIQYF. The chain has TRBV15 and TRBJ2-4; 9 positions match TRBD2. J was trimmed by 0 bases and V by 7 bases; bases with no gene match: 10. The germline V gene has CDR1 LNHNV and CDR2 YYDKDF (reference sequence). This CDR3 is built from 17 residues.

The chain carries TRBV27 and TRBJ2-5; 13 bases match TRBD2. The CDR3 runs to 17 residues. CDR1 and CDR2 (germline): MNHEY, SMNVEV (reference sequence). With 10 bases clipped from V and 3 bases from J, the junction kept 14 bases outside the gene matches. CDR3 sequence: CATLPRLAGGRKETQYF. DNA of the CDR3: TGTGCCACCCTACCACGACTAGCGGGAGGACGGAAAGAGACCCAGTACTTC.